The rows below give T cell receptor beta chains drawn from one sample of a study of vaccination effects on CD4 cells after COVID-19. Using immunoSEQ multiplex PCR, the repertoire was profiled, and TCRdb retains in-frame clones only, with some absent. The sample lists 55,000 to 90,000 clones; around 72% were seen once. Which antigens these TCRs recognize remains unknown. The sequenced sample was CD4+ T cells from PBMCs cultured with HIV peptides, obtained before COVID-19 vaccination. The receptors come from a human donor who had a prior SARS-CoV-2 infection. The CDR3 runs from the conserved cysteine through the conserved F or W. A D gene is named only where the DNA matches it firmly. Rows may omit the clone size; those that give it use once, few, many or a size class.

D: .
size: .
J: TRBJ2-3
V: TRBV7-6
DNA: TGTGCCAGCAGCTTTGGCACAGTCACTAGCACAGATACGCAGTATTTT
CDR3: CASSFGTVTSTDTQYF

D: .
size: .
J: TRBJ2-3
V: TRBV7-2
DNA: TGTGCCAGCAGCGACCCGTGGGCACAGGATACGCAGTATTTT
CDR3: CASSDPWAQDTQYF

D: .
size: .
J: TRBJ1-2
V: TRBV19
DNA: TGTGCCAGCCGGGGGACCTCAATGGGGTTTAACTATGGCTACACCTTC
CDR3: CASRGTSMGFNYGYTF

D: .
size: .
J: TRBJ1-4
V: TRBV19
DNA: TGTGCCAGTAGTATTGGACGAAATGAAAAACTGTTTTTT
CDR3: CASSIGRNEKLFF

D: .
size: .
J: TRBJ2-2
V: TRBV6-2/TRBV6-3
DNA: TGTGCCAGCAGCAGAAGGGTTGCAGGGACCGGGGAGCTGTTTTTT
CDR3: CASSRRVAGTGELFF

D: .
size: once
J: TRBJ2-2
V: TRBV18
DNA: TGTGCCAGCTCTCCTCGATACCTGGACGCTTACACCGGGGAGCTGTTTTTT
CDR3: CASSPRYLDAYTGELFF

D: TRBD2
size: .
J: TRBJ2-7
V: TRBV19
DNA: TGTGCCAGTAGTTCTCAGAGCGGGAGCATTACCTACGAGCAGTACTTC
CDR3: CASSSQSGSITYEQYF

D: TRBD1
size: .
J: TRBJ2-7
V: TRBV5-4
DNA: TGTGCCAGCAGCCTCCCGGGACAGGGATTCTACGAGCAGTACTTC
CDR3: CASSLPGQGFYEQYF

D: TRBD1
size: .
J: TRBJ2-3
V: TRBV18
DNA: TGTGCCAGCTTTCCGGGACAGGGGACAGATACGCAGTATTTT
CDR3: CASFPGQGTDTQYF

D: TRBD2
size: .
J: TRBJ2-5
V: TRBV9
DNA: TGTGCCAGTACAAAGCGGGAGGGGGAGACCCAGTACTTC
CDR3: CASTKREGETQYF

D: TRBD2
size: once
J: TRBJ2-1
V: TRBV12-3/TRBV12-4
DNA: TGTGCCAGCCAAAGGGAGGGGACGGCTGAGCAGTTCTTC
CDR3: CASQREGTAEQFF

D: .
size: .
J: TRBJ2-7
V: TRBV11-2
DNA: TGTGCCAGCAGCTCCCAGGCCTACGAGCAGTACTTC
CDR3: CASSSQAYEQYF

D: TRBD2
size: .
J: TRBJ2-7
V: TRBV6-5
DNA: TGTGCCAGCACGAGACTAGCGGGTATCGAGCAGTACTTC
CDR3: CASTRLAGIEQYF

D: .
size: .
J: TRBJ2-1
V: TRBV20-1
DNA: TGCAGTGCTAGTCCAGGAGGGAATAACAATGAGCAGTTCTTC
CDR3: CSASPGGNNNEQFF

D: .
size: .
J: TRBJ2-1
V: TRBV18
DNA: TGTGCCAGCTCACCACGTCGGGAGTTGGAGCAGTTCTTC
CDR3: CASSPRRELEQFF

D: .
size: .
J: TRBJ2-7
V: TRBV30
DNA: TGTGCCTGGAGTGAGGGGTACGAGCAGTACTTC
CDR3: CAWSEGYEQYF

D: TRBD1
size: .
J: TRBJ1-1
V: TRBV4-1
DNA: TGCGCCAGCAGCCGACAGGGTGTGGATACTGAAGCTTTCTTT
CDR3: CASSRQGVDTEAFF

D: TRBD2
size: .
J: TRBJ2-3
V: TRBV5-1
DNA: TGCGCCAGCAGCTCTAGCGGGGGGCTTTACACAGATACGCAGTATTTT
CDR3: CASSSSGGLYTDTQYF

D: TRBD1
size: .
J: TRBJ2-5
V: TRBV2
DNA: TGTGCCAGCACCGCACAGGGGCGGCAGTACCAAGAGACCCAGTACTTC
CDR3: CASTAQGRQYQETQYF

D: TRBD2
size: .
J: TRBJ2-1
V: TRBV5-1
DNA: TGCGCCAGCAGCTTGGCCGGGACTAGCGTAGACAATGAGCAGTTCTTC
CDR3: CASSLAGTSVDNEQFF

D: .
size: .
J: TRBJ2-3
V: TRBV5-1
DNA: TGCGCCAGCAGCTTGCTGGGGGCAGATACGCAGTATTTT
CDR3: CASSLLGADTQYF

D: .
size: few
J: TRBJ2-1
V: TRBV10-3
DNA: TGTGCCATCAGTGGGCGGGACCCCAAGGGGGGCAATGAGCAGTTCTTC
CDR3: CAISGRDPKGGNEQFF

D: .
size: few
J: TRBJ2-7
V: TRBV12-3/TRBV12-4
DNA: TGTGCCAGCAGTTTGGCAGGGTTACTCGAGCAGTACTTC
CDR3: CASSLAGLLEQYF

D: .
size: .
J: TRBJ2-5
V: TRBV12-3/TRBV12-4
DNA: TGTGCCAGCAGTTCAACAGGGTTTGGGACCCAGTACTTC
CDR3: CASSSTGFGTQYF

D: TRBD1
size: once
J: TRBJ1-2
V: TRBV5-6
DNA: TGTGCCAGCAGCTTGTGGTCAGGGGGGAACTATGGCTACACCTTC
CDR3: CASSLWSGGNYGYTF

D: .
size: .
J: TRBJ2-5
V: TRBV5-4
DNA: TGTGCCAGCAGCCTGTTGACACCGGGGACTCAGTACTTC
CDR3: CASSLLTPGTQYF

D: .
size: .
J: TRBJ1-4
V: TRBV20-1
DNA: TGCAGTGCTAGTCGTAACAGGGCGACTAATGAAAAACTGTTTTTT
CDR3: CSASRNRATNEKLFF

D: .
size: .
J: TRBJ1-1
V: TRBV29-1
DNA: TGCAGCGTCCTGGGAGGGGAAGGTACTGAAGCTTTCTTT
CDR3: CSVLGGEGTEAFF

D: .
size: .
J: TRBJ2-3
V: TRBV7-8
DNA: TGTGCCAGCAGGGCTCGGGGCCGACCAGATACGCAGTATTTT
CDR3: CASRARGRPDTQYF

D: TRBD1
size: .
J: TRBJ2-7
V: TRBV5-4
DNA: TGTGCCAGCAGCCGGGACAGACTCTACGAGCAGTACTTC
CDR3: CASSRDRLYEQYF

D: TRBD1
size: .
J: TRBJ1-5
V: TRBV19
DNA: TGTGCCAGTATCGGACCCCCGGACAGGGGGCTGGGCAATCAGCCCCAGCATTTT
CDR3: CASIGPPDRGLGNQPQHF

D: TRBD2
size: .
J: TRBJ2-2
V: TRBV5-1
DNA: TGCGCCAGCGGATTGACTAGCGGGAACACCGGGGAGCTGTTTTTT
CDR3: CASGLTSGNTGELFF

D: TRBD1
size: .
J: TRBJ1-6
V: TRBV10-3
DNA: TGTGCCATTCGAAACAGGGGGCGTGATTCACCCCTCCACTTT
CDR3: CAIRNRGRDSPLHF

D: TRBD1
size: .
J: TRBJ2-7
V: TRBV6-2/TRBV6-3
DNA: TGTGCCAGCAGTCTACCTAGCCGACAGGGTGGCTCCTACGAGCAGTACTTC
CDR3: CASSLPSRQGGSYEQYF

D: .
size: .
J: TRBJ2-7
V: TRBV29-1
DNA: TGCAGCGTTGGGGGCGGCCGTACCGAGCAGTACTTC
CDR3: CSVGGGRTEQYF

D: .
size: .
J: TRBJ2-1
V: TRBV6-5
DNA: TGTGCCAGCAGCCTCAGGGGACCCTCCTACAATGAGCAGTTCTTC
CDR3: CASSLRGPSYNEQFF

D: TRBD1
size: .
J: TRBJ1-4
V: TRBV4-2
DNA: TGTGCCAGCAGCCAAGGGACAGGGGGCGCGAGTGAAAAACTGTTTTTT
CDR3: CASSQGTGGASEKLFF

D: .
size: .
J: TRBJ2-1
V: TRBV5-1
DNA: TGCGCCAGCAGCCCGGATGGGAACTACAATGAGCAGTTCTTC
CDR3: CASSPDGNYNEQFF